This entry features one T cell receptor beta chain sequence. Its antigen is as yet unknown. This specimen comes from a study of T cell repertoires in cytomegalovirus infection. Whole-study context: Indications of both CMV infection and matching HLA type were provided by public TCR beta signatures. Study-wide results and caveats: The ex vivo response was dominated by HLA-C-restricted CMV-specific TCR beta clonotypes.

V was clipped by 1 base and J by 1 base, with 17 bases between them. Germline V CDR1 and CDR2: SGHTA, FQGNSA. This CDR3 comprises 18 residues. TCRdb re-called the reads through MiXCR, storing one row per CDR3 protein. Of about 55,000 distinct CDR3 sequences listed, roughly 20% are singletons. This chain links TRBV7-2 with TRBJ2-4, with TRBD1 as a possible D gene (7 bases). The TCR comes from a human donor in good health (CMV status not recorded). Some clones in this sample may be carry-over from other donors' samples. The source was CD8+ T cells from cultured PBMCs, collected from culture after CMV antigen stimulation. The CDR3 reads CASSLEGGRGRAKNIQYF. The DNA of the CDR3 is TGTGCCAGCAGCTTAGAGGGTGGCAGGGGGAGGGCCAAAAACATTCAGTACTTC. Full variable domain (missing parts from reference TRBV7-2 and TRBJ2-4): GAGVSQSPSNKVTEKGKDVELRCDPISGHTALYWYRQSLGQGLEFLIYFQGNSAPDKSGLPSDRFSAERTGGSVSTLTIQRTQQEDSAVYLCASSLEGGRGRAKNIQYFGAGTRLSVL.